Below are 19 T cell receptor beta chains sequenced from a single sample in a study of T cell changes during pregnancy in multiple sclerosis. The method was immunoSEQ multiplex PCR; TCRdb's version includes in-frame clones alone and lacks a portion of them. Altogether approximately 100,000 clones are present, about 90% being singletons, with the ten largest covering 2.5% to 4%. The sample consisted of peripheral blood, taken in the second trimester of pregnancy. All receptors come from a female donor with multiple sclerosis, enrolled in a pregnancy study.

DNA of the CDR3: TGTGCCACCAGCAGTGCCAGGGGCCACGAGCAGTACTTC. Amino acid sequence: CATSSARGHEQYF. This chain joins TRBV15 and TRBJ2-7, with D maybe TRBD1 (6 bases). Trimming removed 3 bases at V and 5 bases at J, with 11 bases between. Germline CDR1 reads LNHNV; CDR2 reads YYDKDF (reference sequence). This CDR3 contains 13 residues.

The rearrangement links TRBV5-6 to TRBJ1-5, with D maybe TRBD1 (6 bases). Trimming took 4 bases from V and 4 from J, leaving 18 bases between them. Per germline, CDR1 SGHDT and CDR2 YYEEEE. The CDR3 sequence is 16 residues long. The CDR3 loop is CASSVRDISGNQPQHF. DNA for the CDR3: TGTGCCAGCAGCGTACGGGACATTTCAGGGAATCAGCCCCAGCATTTT.

The chain joins TRBV27 to TRBJ1-5, with TRBD1 identical over 7 bases. The CDR3 covers 16 residues. Trimming removed 5 bases from V and 2 bases from J; junction bases left unmatched: 9. Germline V gene data show CDR1 as MNHEY and CDR2 as SMNVEV (reference sequence). CDR3 sequence reads: CASSVQGGLGNQPQHF. CDR3 in DNA: TGTGCCAGCAGTGTTCAGGGGGGATTGGGCAATCAGCCCCAGCATTTT.

The CDR3 protein is CASSRQVMNTEAFF. CDR3 DNA: TGTGCCAGTTCCCGACAGGTAATGAACACTGAAGCTTTCTTT. J is TRBJ1-1 and V is TRBV19, with a tentative D call TRBD1 (6 bases). The CDR3 spans 14 residues. V was shortened by 8 bases and J by 0 bases, with 13 bases between the two germline ends. Germline V gene data show CDR1 as LNHDA and CDR2 as SQIVND (reference sequence).

This sequence joins TRBV19 and TRBJ1-5; D call uncertain. V was clipped by 3 bases and J by 0 bases, with 6 bases between them. Germline lookup yields CDR1 LNHDA and CDR2 SQIVND (reference sequence). The CDR3 is 14 amino acids. The chain's CDR3 is CASSIGDSNQPQHF. CDR3 bases: TGTGCCAGTAGTATCGGAGATAGCAATCAGCCCCAGCATTTT.

V gene TRBV19 combines with J gene TRBJ1-5; no firm D call. Germline CDR1 and CDR2: LNHDA and SQIVND (reference sequence). The length of the CDR3 is 15 residues. V gave up 7 bases and J gave up 0 bases, with 13 bases separating them. The CDR3 DNA reads as TGTGCCAGTATCCCGAATCGAGCTAGCAATCAGCCCCAGCATTTT. Amino acids: CASIPNRASNQPQHF.

This clone was recorded once. The chain has TRBV15 and TRBJ2-5, with 7 bases lining up with TRBD1. The CDR3 runs 18 residues. J was trimmed by 6 bases and V by 3 bases; bases with no gene match: 19. Germline CDR1 reads LNHNV; CDR2 reads YYDKDF (reference sequence). CDR3 DNA: TGTGCCACCAGCAGCCGAACCGGTTGGTCCAGGGGGTCTAAGACCCAGTACTTC. Translation: CATSSRTGWSRGSKTQYF.

The V and J genes are TRBV5-6 and TRBJ1-4, with a possible D match to TRBD1 (5 bases). CDR1 SGHDT and CDR2 YYEEEE come from the germline V gene. Trimming left V 4 bases short and J 6 bases short, with 13 bases between. The CDR3 sequence is 14 residues long. For the CDR3, the DNA is TGTGCCAGCAGCCGGGGGGGGGTTTATGAAAAACTGTTTTTT. The encoded protein is CASSRGGVYEKLFF. Full variable domain (outside the CDR3, taken from reference TRBV5-6 and TRBJ1-4): DAGVTQSPTHLIKTRGQQVTLRCSPKSGHDTVSWYQQALGQGPQFIFQYYEEEERQRGNFPDRFSGHQFPNYSSELNVNALLLGDSALYLCASSRGGVYEKLFFGSGTQLSVL.

This clone showed up just a few times. This chain links TRBV5-6 with TRBJ1-1; D gene ambiguous. The CDR3 extends over 14 amino acids. Germline V gives CDR1 SGHDT, CDR2 YYEEEE. Trimming pared 5 bases from V and 4 bases from J, leaving 15 bases between. CDR3 residues: CASRAGVGLTEAFF. The CDR3 DNA follows: TGTGCCAGCAGGGCTGGAGTGGGTCTCACTGAAGCTTTCTTT.

This clone was observed once. The chain carries TRBV7-9 and TRBJ1-1; TRBD1 matches 10 bases. The CDR3 is 13 residues long. Germline CDR1 is SEHNR and CDR2 is FQNEAQ (reference sequence). Trimming took 5 bases from V and 11 from J; bases not matched to a gene: 8. DNA for the CDR3: TGTGCCAGCAGCAAGACAGGGGGCGGGGATGCTTTCTTT. As protein: CASSKTGGGDAFF.

The V call is TRBV29-1, the J call TRBJ2-5, with 10 bases identical to TRBD1. Losses at the gene ends were 6 bases for V and 2 bases for J; bases not matched to a gene: 3. The CDR3 length is 13 residues. Per the germline V gene, CDR1 is SQVTM and CDR2 is ANQGSEA. As DNA, the CDR3 is TGCAGCGTGCGGGACAGGGGACAAGAGACCCAGTACTTC. Protein: CSVRDRGQETQYF.

This clone was counted between two and nine times. V usage is TRBV2 and J usage is TRBJ2-1; D is perhaps TRBD1 (5 bases). The CDR3 covers 15 residues. V shed 3 bases and J shed 5 bases, with 14 bases lying between them. CDR1 is SNHLY, CDR2 FYNNEI, per germline. The CDR3: CASSEGRVTHNEQFF. The CDR3 DNA follows: TGTGCCAGCAGTGAGGGCAGGGTGACCCACAATGAGCAGTTCTTC. The whole variable domain, filled in from reference TRBV2 and TRBJ2-1, reads EPEVTQTPSHQVTQMGQEVILRCVPISNHLYFYWYRQILGQKVEFLVSFYNNEISEKSEIFDDQFSVERPDGSNFTLKIRSTKLEDSAMYFCASSEGRVTHNEQFFGPGTRLTVL.

The V call is TRBV28, the J call TRBJ1-4; TRBD1 is a possible D gene (5 bases). V was shortened by 6 bases and J by 8 bases, with 13 bases between the two germline ends. The CDR3 has 13 amino acids. Germline CDR1 reads MDHEN; CDR2 reads SYDVKM. CDR3 sequence: CASRSGAPEKLFF. The DNA for the CDR3 is TGTGCCAGCAGAAGTGGGGCCCCCGAAAAACTGTTTTTT.

The chain joins TRBV4-3 to TRBJ2-1, with D hard to call. Germline V lookup: CDR1 LGHNA, CDR2 YSLEER. The CDR3 is 13 amino acids. The germline V and J ends were trimmed by 0 bases and 9 bases, with 9 bases remaining between them. In nucleotides, the CDR3 is TGCGCCAGCAGCCAAGATCGTAGAGGTGAGCAGTTCTTC. The encoded protein is CASSQDRRGEQFF.

This clone was counted once. The chain recombines TRBV7-8 with TRBJ1-2, with TRBD1 matching over 8 bases. Germline V gene lookup returns CDR1 SGHVS and CDR2 FQNEAQ. V lost 5 bases to trimming and J lost 4 bases; unmatched junction nucleotides: 6. This CDR3 region has 14 residues. The CDR3 region is CASSQKTGGYGYTF. The CDR3 nucleotides are TGTGCCAGCAGCCAAAAAACAGGGGGCTATGGCTACACCTTC.

The chain carries TRBV6-1 and TRBJ2-7, with D possibly being TRBD2 (6 bases). The V gene's germline CDR1 is MNHNS and CDR2 SASEGT. The CDR3 runs to 15 residues. Between the trimmed V and J ends, which lost 0 bases and 2 bases, there was a span of 11 bases. The CDR3 here is CASSEAEGGAYEQYF. Written as DNA, the CDR3 is TGTGCCAGCAGTGAAGCAGAAGGAGGGGCCTACGAGCAGTACTTC.

The chain employs TRBV28 and TRBJ2-7, with D unclear. V shed 3 bases and J shed 2 bases, with 11 bases lying between them. This CDR3 contains 14 residues. Germline CDR1 is MDHEN and CDR2 is SYDVKM. CDR3 DNA: TGTGCCAGCAGTTTCAGGCACGCTACCTACGAGCAGTACTTC. Amino acids: CASSFRHATYEQYF.

The CDR3 protein is CASSLGMAINEKLFF. Written as DNA, the CDR3 is TGTGCCAGCAGCTTAGGAATGGCCATTAATGAAAAACTGTTTTTT. The rearrangement joins TRBV7-9 to TRBJ1-4; no clear D. Germline CDR1 SEHNR, CDR2 FQNEAQ (reference sequence). V lost 1 base and J lost 4, with 10 bases in between. The CDR3 runs to 15 residues.

This clone was counted only a few times. The rearrangement joins TRBV28 to TRBJ1-1; D is uncertain. CDR3 length: 15 residues. Per germline, CDR1 MDHEN and CDR2 SYDVKM. V was cut by 6 bases and J by 3 bases, with 17 bases left in between. The CDR3 is CASSEVPALHTEAFF. CDR3 bases: TGTGCCAGCAGCGAGGTCCCGGCACTTCACACTGAAGCTTTCTTT.